This T cell receptor (beta chain) was sequenced during a study of cytomegalovirus exposure and HLA in healthy donors. It was healthy bone marrow donors who served as donors. Study conclusions and caveats: In vitro checks showed that a few CMV-associated chains really do target CMV antigens. Fewer N-insertions (relative to the 666-donor mean) were reportedly seen in an Asian-associated ancestry cluster in a later analysis. Earlier findings revealed that most TCR beta V segments proved productive either about 87% or about 30% of the time.

Between the trimmed V and J ends, which lost 5 bases and 3 bases, there was a span of 5 bases. Germline V lookup: CDR1 SGHAT, CDR2 FQDESV (reference sequence). The CDR3 has 11 residues. Primers for the PCR totalled 60 Vbeta and 13 Jbeta. Using immunoSEQ multiplex PCR, the repertoire was profiled, and TCRdb retains in-frame clones only, with some absent. The sample consists of about 130,000 clones, roughly two thirds of them appearing once. This clone has more than one count but fewer than ten. Antigen specificity is unknown. The V call is TRBV11-1, the J call TRBJ2-7; D ambiguous. Sequencing was performed on PBMCs. This TCR was sampled from a man younger than 40 in good health and CMV-seropositive. The CDR3 reads CASSLNYEQYF. The CDR3, as DNA: TGTGCCAGCAGCCTAAACTACGAGCAGTACTTC.